These 23 T cell receptor beta chains came from one sample sequenced in a study of blood T cells in healthy people across ages. It was with a sample-barcoded 5' primer and a J-beta primer mix that a second PCR of about 7 to 12 cycles was run. From the 5' RACE reads, TCRdb called clonotypes with MiXCR, one entry per CDR3 protein. The sample holds around 750,000 distinct CDR3 sequences, 53% seen once. The sequencing sample was made of blood. Every receptor here comes from a man aged 80 or over in good health.

The CDR3 region is CASSSGTGVVNEQFF. The CDR3 DNA reads as TGCGCCAGCAGCTCCGGGACAGGGGTAGTTAATGAGCAGTTCTTC. This sequence joins TRBV5-1 and TRBJ2-1; TRBD1 aligns across 10 bases. The CDR3 sequence is 15 residues long. CDR1 and CDR2 from the germline V gene are SGHRS and YFSETQ. The V and J ends lost 3 bases and 7 bases, in that order; junction bases with no gene match: 7.

The chain recombines TRBV29-1 with TRBJ2-1; tentative D call: TRBD2 (6 bases). CDR3 size: 11 residues. Germline V gives CDR1 SQVTM, CDR2 ANQGSEA. CDR3 residues: CLGAGYNEQFF. In nucleotides, the CDR3 is TGCTTGGGAGCGGGCTACAATGAGCAGTTCTTC.

V usage is TRBV5-1 and J usage is TRBJ2-7; D call uncertain. The CDR3 is 14 amino acids. V was trimmed by 1 base and J by 0 bases, leaving 8 bases between them. Germline loops: CDR1 SGHRS, CDR2 YFSETQ. CDR3 loop: CASSLFMSSYEQYF. CDR3 in DNA: TGCGCCAGCAGCTTGTTTATGAGCTCCTACGAGCAGTACTTC.

The rearrangement joins TRBV20-1 to TRBJ2-1; TRBD1 agrees at 10 bases. The J call may not be correct, given that the DNA end is closer to TRBJ2-7. The CDR3 runs to 16 residues. Germline lookup yields CDR1 DFQATT and CDR2 SNEGSKA (reference sequence). CDR3: CSARVRGTGVYNEQYF. Here the CDR3 DNA reads TGCAGTGCTAGAGTAAGGGGGACAGGGGTTTACAATGAGCAGTACTTC.

This clonotype was seen a few times. The chain is built from TRBV5-1 and TRBJ2-6; perhaps TRBD1 as D (6 bases). V was clipped by 4 bases and J by 0 bases, with 11 bases between them. CDR1 and CDR2 from the germline V gene are SGHRS and YFSETQ. The CDR3 totals 16 residues. In DNA form, the CDR3 reads TGCGCCAGCAGCCCAGGGGACAACTCTGGGGCCAACGTCCTGACTTTC. As protein: CASSPGDNSGANVLTF.

The table lists this clonotype with a few counts. In DNA form, the CDR3 reads TGTGCCACCAGTGAGGGGCAGGGTCGGAGTAGATTCTACACCTTC. It specifies CATSEGQGRSRFYTF. The V call is TRBV24-1, the J call TRBJ1-2; D possibly corresponds to TRBD1 (5 bases). Germline CDR1 reads KGHDR; CDR2 reads SFDVKD. This CDR3 contains 15 residues. Trimming removed 4 bases from V and 10 bases from J, with 21 bases in between.

The chain employs TRBV28 and TRBJ2-7, with TRBD2 matching over 10 bases. This CDR3 comprises 15 residues. CDR1 and CDR2 from the germline V gene are MDHEN and SYDVKM. V dropped 10 bases and J dropped 1; count of bases not matched to a gene: 10. The CDR3, as DNA: TGTGCCATCGTGGGGGGTAGCGGGAGGTCCTACGAGCAGTACTTC. Translating it yields CAIVGGSGRSYEQYF.

This clonotype was seen a few times. The rearrangement links TRBV5-1 to TRBJ2-1; tentative D call: TRBD2 (7 bases). From germline, CDR1 is SGHRS and CDR2 YFSETQ. Trimming took off 0 bases at V and 7 bases at J, with 17 bases between the two ends. CDR3 length equals 16 residues. The CDR3 region has the DNA TGCGCCAGCAGCTTGGGCCGGGGGCGGGAGATGAATGAGCAGTTCTTC. Translation gives CASSLGRGREMNEQFF.

The chain couples TRBV11-2 to TRBJ2-3, with D maybe TRBD1 (6 bases). Germline loops: CDR1 SGHAT, CDR2 FQNNGV. This CDR3 has 14 residues. Trimming cost V 6 bases and J 14 bases, with 24 bases left between them. CDR3 amino acids: CASRRTAYDRYAYF. In nucleotides, the CDR3 is TGTGCCAGCAGGCGGACAGCCTATGACAGATACGCGTATTTT.

The chain recombines TRBV3-1 with TRBJ2-5; 7 nucleotides align to TRBD2. Trimming removed 3 bases from V and 5 bases from J; junction bases left unmatched: 9. Germline-derived CDR1 and CDR2 are LGHDT and YNNKEL (reference sequence). This CDR3 comprises 15 residues. The CDR3 region is CASSHQAGLVETQYF. The CDR3, as DNA: TGTGCCAGCAGCCACCAAGCGGGACTCGTGGAGACCCAGTACTTC.

V is TRBV6-6 and J is TRBJ2-7; D not resolved. The CDR3 covers 13 residues. The germline V gene encodes CDR1 MNHNY and CDR2 SVGAGI (reference sequence). Trimming removed 2 bases from V and 0 bases from J, with 5 bases in between. CDR3 sequence reads: CASSYPDSYEQYF. In DNA, the CDR3 is TGTGCCAGCAGTTACCCCGACTCCTACGAGCAGTACTTC.

Of note for this clonotype: The junction does not match germline at one end; this may be a read error. Written as DNA, the CDR3 is TGTGCCAGCAGCTTTACAGGGATCGGGGCACCCCCCCACTTT. Its protein is CASSFTGIGAPPHF. The rearrangement uses TRBV7-9 and TRBJ1-6; the D gene is possibly TRBD1 (6 bases). From germline, CDR1 is SEHNR and CDR2 FQNEAQ (reference sequence). The CDR3 totals 14 residues.

The rearrangement uses TRBV18 and TRBJ2-5, with D uncertain. The CDR3 runs to 11 residues. Trimming pared 3 bases from V and 9 bases from J, leaving 8 bases between. Germline V gene lookup returns CDR1 KGHSH and CDR2 LQKENI. In DNA, the CDR3 is TGTGCCAGCTCACCCGACGAGGCCCAGTACTTC. This translates into CASSPDEAQYF.

The chain employs TRBV5-1 and TRBJ2-5, with 9 bases that match TRBD1. J gave up 11 bases and V 2 bases, and 13 bases lay outside the gene matches. CDR3 length: 15 residues. CDR1 is SGHRS, CDR2 YFSETQ, per germline. Here the CDR3 DNA reads TGCGCCAGCAGCTTTACCGGGACAGGGATTGATGAGCAGTACTTC. As protein: CASSFTGTGIDEQYF.

V usage is TRBV2 and J usage is TRBJ2-1; D is perhaps TRBD2 (6 bases). CDR3 length equals 14 residues. The V gene's germline CDR1 is SNHLY and CDR2 FYNNEI. Trimming removed 3 bases from V and 6 bases from J, with 12 bases in between. CDR3 sequence reads: CASSESGGINEQFF. The DNA of the CDR3 is TGTGCCAGCAGTGAGTCGGGCGGGATCAATGAGCAGTTCTTC.

The chain combines TRBV9 with TRBJ2-5; a possible D gene is TRBD2 (5 bases). V gave up 4 bases and J gave up 4 bases, with 17 bases separating them. The CDR3 runs 15 residues. In germline, CDR1 is SGDLS, CDR2 YYNGEE. CDR3 amino acids: CASSPVGVLRETQYF. DNA of the CDR3: TGTGCCAGCAGCCCCGTCGGGGTATTGCGAGAGACCCAGTACTTC.

Only a few counts were recorded for this clonotype. The rearrangement uses TRBV7-2 and TRBJ2-5, with D hard to call. The CDR3 spans 12 residues. Trimming removed 5 bases from V and 11 bases from J, with 15 bases in between. The germline CDR1 and CDR2 sequences are SGHTA and FQGNSA. The CDR3 spells CASSPASDEQYF. The CDR3, as DNA: TGTGCCAGCAGCCCAGCCTCCGATGAGCAGTACTTC.

This chain links TRBV24-1 with TRBJ2-1, with 15 bases aligning to TRBD2. Germline loops: CDR1 KGHDR, CDR2 SFDVKD. After removal of 9 bases from V and 6 bases from J, the junction contained 8 bases not matched to a gene. The CDR3 contains 16 residues. CDR3 sequence reads: CATGWTSGRERNEQFF. Here the CDR3 DNA reads TGTGCCACCGGCTGGACTAGCGGGAGGGAACGCAATGAGCAGTTCTTC.

A word on this clonotype: No conserved phenylalanine or tryptophan is present at the end of the CDR3, so a read error is the likely explanation. This chain links TRBV5-1 with TRBJ2-1; 9 bases match TRBD2. CDR3 length: 17 residues. CDR1 SGHRS and CDR2 YFSETQ come from the germline V gene. J was trimmed by 7 bases and V by 1 base; bases with no gene match: 12. CDR3: CASSLRLREGIGNEQFL. In DNA form, the CDR3 reads TGCGCCAGCAGCTTGCGGTTGCGGGAGGGAATCGGGAATGAGCAGTTCTTA.

This rearrangement joins TRBV12-3 or TRBV12-4 to TRBJ1-2, with 9 bases matching TRBD1. CDR3 length: 12 amino acids. J gave up 8 bases and V 8 bases, and 6 bases lay outside the gene matches. CDR3 nucleotides: TGTGCCAGCCTACGGGACAGGGCAGGCTACACCTTC. Protein: CASLRDRAGYTF.

The genes are TRBV30 and TRBJ2-6, with 9 nucleotides matching TRBD1. V gave up 3 bases and J gave up 1 base; unmatched junction bases: 16. Germline CDR1 is GTSNPN and CDR2 is SVGIG (reference sequence). The CDR3 contains 20 residues. The CDR3 DNA follows: TGTGCCTGGAGACTGGGAATGACGGGACAGGGATCATCTGGGGCCAACGTCCTGACTTTC. Amino acids: CAWRLGMTGQGSSGANVLTF.

The chain recombines TRBV27 with TRBJ1-2; 8 bases fit TRBD1. The J segment lost 8 bases and the V segment lost 6 bases, leaving 5 bases of the junction unmatched. The CDR3 length is 12 residues. Per germline, CDR1 MNHEY and CDR2 SMNVEV (reference sequence). The CDR3: CASRTGDRGYTF. The CDR3 DNA follows: TGTGCCAGCAGGACAGGGGATCGGGGCTACACCTTC.

CDR3 sequence (DNA): TGTGCCAGCAGTTCCATACTAGCGGGAACTACAGATACGCAGTACTTC. Translation gives CASSSILAGTTDTQYF. The J gene is TRBJ2-5, the V gene TRBV27; the match to TRBD2 covers 10 bases. Trimming removed 4 bases from V and 11 bases from J; junction bases left unmatched: 16. CDR3 size: 16 residues. CDR1 MNHEY and CDR2 SMNVEV come from the germline V gene (reference sequence).